This TCR beta chain was captured by sequencing in a study of cytotoxic CD8 clonotypes in ibrutinib-treated CLL. Background on the study: Partial responses totalled approximately 24 and complete responses 2; after median around 72 months, about 14 remained remitted and approximately twelve progressed.

TCRdb keeps only in-frame clones here, not all; method: immunoSEQ multiplex PCR. Here the sample spans tens of thousands of clones, around 83% being singletons. The germline gives CDR1 MGHRA, CDR2 YSYEKL. The CDR3 sequence is 14 residues long. The V end was cut by 1 base, the J end by 3 bases, with 10 bases between. Source: PBMCs, taken before ibrutinib treatment. This rearrangement joins TRBV4-1 to TRBJ2-7; a weak D match, TRBD2 (5 bases). The TCR sequence derives from a human donor with chronic lymphocytic leukemia. The CDR3 is CASSQAGNYYEQYF. The CDR3 region has the DNA TGCGCCAGCAGCCAAGCGGGGAATTACTACGAGCAGTACTTC.